This is a list of T cell receptor beta chains from one sample in a study of blood T cell repertoires in COVID-19. Profiling relied on immunoSEQ multiplex PCR, and the TCRdb table lists in-frame clones only, not all of them. The data hold more than 90,000 clones, with 85% observed a single time. Sequences were obtained from peripheral blood. The receptors derive from a man older than 75 with acute or convalescent COVID-19. Both conserved end residues are part of each CDR3. The D gene is left open where the match is weak. Clone size is not always given. Where it is, it says once, few, many or a class for expanded clones.

len	v_gene	d_gene	j_gene	abundance	CDR3nt	CDR3aa
12	TRBV6-1	NA	TRBJ1-2	NA	TGTGCCAGCAGTGACGGAGCGGGTGGCTACACCTTC	CASSDGAGGYTF
18	TRBV7-6	TRBD1	TRBJ2-6	NA	TGTGCCAGCAGCCCCAACCGGGACAGGGCGGCTGGGGCCAACGTCCTGACTTTC	CASSPNRDRAAGANVLTF
15	TRBV28	TRBD1	TRBJ1-2	NA	TGTGCCAGCAGTTCGGGGGACAGGGGGCTGGATGGCTACACCTTC	CASSSGDRGLDGYTF
15	TRBV5-1	TRBD1	TRBJ1-5	NA	TGCGCCAGCAGCTCCACAGGGGATAGCAATCAGCCCCAGCATTTT	CASSSTGDSNQPQHF
14	TRBV18	TRBD1	TRBJ1-1	NA	TGTGCCAGCTCACCACCGGCAGGGGGCGTTGAAGCTTTCTTT	CASSPPAGGVEAFF
14	TRBV29-1	TRBD1	TRBJ1-4	NA	TGCAGCGTGGATACAGGGGGAACTAATGAAAAACTGTTTTTT	CSVDTGGTNEKLFF
12	TRBV29-1	NA	TRBJ2-7	few	TGCAGCGTTGAGTCTGGGCGCGACGAGCAGTACTTC	CSVESGRDEQYF
16	TRBV4-1	NA	TRBJ1-3	NA	TGCGCCAGCAGCCAAGACCCCACAGGGTCAGGAAACACCATATATTTT	CASSQDPTGSGNTIYF
13	TRBV6-5	TRBD2	TRBJ2-5	NA	TGTGCCAGCACCCCCGCGGGAGTGGAGACCCAGTACTTC	CASTPAGVETQYF
15	TRBV18	NA	TRBJ1-3	NA	TGTGCCAGCTCACCGTCAGGGTCCGAAGGAAACACCATATATTTT	CASSPSGSEGNTIYF
11	TRBV19	NA	TRBJ2-4	NA	TGTGCCAGTAGTCTCGGGAATTTTCAGTACTTC	CASSLGNFQYF
14	TRBV10-2	NA	TRBJ1-2	NA	TGCGCCAGCAGTGAAGGGGGTTTGAACTATGGCTACACCTTC	CASSEGGLNYGYTF
14	TRBV10-3	TRBD1	TRBJ1-2	NA	TGTGCCATCAGTCACGGCAGGGGGCCAGAAGGCTACACCTTC	CAISHGRGPEGYTF
15	TRBV7-3	TRBD2	TRBJ2-1	NA	TGTGCCAGCAGCTTAACCGGGACTAGCATGCATGAGCAGTTCTTC	CASSLTGTSMHEQFF
15	TRBV5-1	TRBD2	TRBJ2-1	NA	TGCGCCAGCAGCTTGTCTAGCGGGAGCGCAAGTGAGCAGTTCTTC	CASSLSSGSASEQFF
14	TRBV18	NA	TRBJ2-7	NA	TGTGCCAGCTCACCGGAAACAGGGAACTACGAGCAGTACTTC	CASSPETGNYEQYF
19	TRBV5-1	TRBD2	TRBJ2-7	NA	TGCGCCAGCAGCTTGAGGCAGGCCGTTGGCGGGCGGGAGTCCTACGAGCAGTACTTC	CASSLRQAVGGRESYEQYF
17	TRBV19	TRBD1	TRBJ1-5	once	TGTGCCAGTAGTAGGGGACAGGGGACGAGTAGCAATCAGCCCCAGCATTTT	CASSRGQGTSSNQPQHF
17	TRBV7-3	TRBD2	TRBJ2-5	NA	TGTGCCAGCAGCTTGAGGCCGGGGGGTATAGGTGAAGAGACCCAGTACTTC	CASSLRPGGIGEETQYF
17	TRBV9	TRBD1	TRBJ1-5	NA	TGTGCCAGCAGGGGAGTGGGACAGGGGGCTAGCAATCAGCCCCAGCATTTT	CASRGVGQGASNQPQHF
13	TRBV30	NA	TRBJ2-2	NA	TGTGCCTGGAGGCAGGGTATGGTCGGGGAGCTGTTTTTT	CAWRQGMVGELFF
14	TRBV27	NA	TRBJ2-1	NA	TGTGCCAGCAAACTAGTGGCCCTCTACAATGAGCAGTTCTTC	CASKLVALYNEQFF
14	TRBV19	NA	TRBJ2-2	once	TGTGCCAGTAACACCGACAGCAACACCGGGGAGCTGTTTTTT	CASNTDSNTGELFF
15	TRBV4-1	TRBD1	TRBJ2-7	NA	TGCGCCAGCAGCCTTACCTCGGGACAGTTCTACGAGCAGTACTTC	CASSLTSGQFYEQYF
13	TRBV5-6	NA	TRBJ2-3	NA	TGTGCCAGCAGTGAGAGGAGCACAGATACGCAGTATTTT	CASSERSTDTQYF
15	TRBV15	NA	TRBJ1-1	NA	TGTGCCACCAGCAGAACCAGGATCCAGGGAACTGAAGCTTTCTTT	CATSRTRIQGTEAFF
12	TRBV10-1	NA	TRBJ2-5	NA	TGCGCCAGCAGTGAACAAGGCCGGGCCCAGTACTTC	CASSEQGRAQYF
16	TRBV6-2/TRBV6-3	TRBD2	TRBJ2-1	NA	TGTGCCAGCAGCACTCCGGGACTAGGTTCCAACCCTGAGCAGTTCTTC	CASSTPGLGSNPEQFF
15	TRBV2	NA	TRBJ1-3	few	TGTGCCAGCAGTGAAGCGCTTCGGGGGGGAAACACCATATATTTT	CASSEALRGGNTIYF
13	TRBV7-3	TRBD1	TRBJ2-7	NA	TGTGCCAGCAGCCAGACAGGGGCGGGCGAGCAGTACTTC	CASSQTGAGEQYF
16	TRBV7-9	TRBD1	TRBJ1-4	NA	TGTGCCAGCAGCTCATCCGGACAGGGGATGGGTGAAAAACTGTTTTTT	CASSSSGQGMGEKLFF
16	TRBV19	NA	TRBJ1-4	NA	TGTGCCAGTAGTGGTGAGCGCAGGGGATCTAATGAAAAACTGTTTTTT	CASSGERRGSNEKLFF
14	TRBV28	TRBD1	TRBJ1-1	NA	TGTGCCAGCAATCCGACAGGGAGTTCCGCTGAAGCTTTCTTT	CASNPTGSSAEAFF
13	TRBV7-2	NA	TRBJ1-1	NA	TGTGCCAGCAGCCTCCGACAGAACACTGAAGCTTTCTTT	CASSLRQNTEAFF
13	TRBV2	TRBD1	TRBJ2-7	once	TGTGCCAGCAGTAGGGGACAGATCTACGAGCAGTACTTC	CASSRGQIYEQYF
16	TRBV5-8	TRBD1	TRBJ2-2	NA	TGTGCCAGCAGCTTTCCGTCAGGGGGCGCTCCCGGGGAGCTGTTTTTT	CASSFPSGGAPGELFF
12	TRBV30	TRBD2	TRBJ2-7	NA	TGTGCCTGGACGGGAGGGGGGAACGAGCAGTACTTC	CAWTGGGNEQYF
15	TRBV9	NA	TRBJ2-5	many	TGTGCCAGCAGCCCCCAGAGCGGGCCCCAAGAGACCCAGTACTTC	CASSPQSGPQETQYF
13	TRBV28	TRBD2	TRBJ2-7	NA	TGTGCCAGCAGTATAGCGGGAAGGTACGAGCAGTACTTC	CASSIAGRYEQYF
18	TRBV28	NA	TRBJ2-1	NA	TGTGCCAGCAGTTTAAAGGTGGGAGGAAGCGTATCCTACAATGAGCAGTTCTTC	CASSLKVGGSVSYNEQFF
15	TRBV18	TRBD1	TRBJ2-1	NA	TGTGCCAGCTCACCGGGACAGGGTGGCTACAATGAGCAGTTCTTC	CASSPGQGGYNEQFF
12	TRBV10-3	NA	TRBJ2-3	NA	TGTGCCATCAGTGCACTCACAGATACGCAGTATTTT	CAISALTDTQYF
16	TRBV5-6	TRBD1	TRBJ2-7	NA	TGTGCCAGCAGCTTGGATATGGGACAGGTTTCCTACGAGCAGTACTTC	CASSLDMGQVSYEQYF
15	TRBV7-6	NA	TRBJ2-3	few	TGTGCCAGCAGCTTAGCCGGGGTGGTGACAGATACGCAGTATTTT	CASSLAGVVTDTQYF
14	TRBV10-3	NA	TRBJ2-2	NA	TGTGCCATCACCGAAAGGGGGAACACCGGGGAGCTGTTTTTT	CAITERGNTGELFF